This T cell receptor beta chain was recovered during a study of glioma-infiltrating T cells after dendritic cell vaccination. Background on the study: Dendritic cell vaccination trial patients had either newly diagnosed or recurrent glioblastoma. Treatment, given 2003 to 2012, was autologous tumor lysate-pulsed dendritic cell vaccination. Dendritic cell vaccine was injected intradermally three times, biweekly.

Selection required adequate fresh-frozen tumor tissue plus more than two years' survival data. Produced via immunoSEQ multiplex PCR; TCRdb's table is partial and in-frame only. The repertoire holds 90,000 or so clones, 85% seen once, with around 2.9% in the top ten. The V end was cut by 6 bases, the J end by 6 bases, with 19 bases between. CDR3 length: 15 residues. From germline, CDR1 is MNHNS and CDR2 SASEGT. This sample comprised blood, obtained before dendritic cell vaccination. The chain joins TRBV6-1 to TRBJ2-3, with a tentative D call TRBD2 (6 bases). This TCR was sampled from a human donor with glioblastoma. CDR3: CASSPGTLVQDTQYF. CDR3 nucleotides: TGTGCCAGCAGCCCTGGGACTCTCGTCCAGGATACGCAGTATTTT.